Below, one T cell receptor (beta chain) is given with its context. Its antigen is not known. This entry belongs to a study of T cell repertoires in cytomegalovirus infection. At the level of the study: Public TCR beta signatures provided an indication of both CMV infection and a matching HLA type. Overall study results and limits: Cumulated frequencies of public TCR beta families served to identify carriers of CMV plus the relevant HLA. HLA-C-restricted CMV clonotypes gave the most frequent clonotype in two of eight donors.

The germline V gene has CDR1 KGHSH and CDR2 LQKENI. V lost 3 bases, J lost 4 bases, and 9 bases lay in between. This CDR3 contains 13 residues. TCRdb fed the reads into MiXCR, producing one record per CDR3 protein. Among about 770,000 distinct CDR3 sequences, 25% to 30% were seen once, and the ten largest hold roughly 13%. This chain joins TRBV18 and TRBJ2-5; D is unclear. The clonotype was recovered from a human donor in good health (CMV status not recorded). Some clones in this sample may be carry-over from other donors' samples. The material was cultured CD8+ T cells from PBMCs, obtained from culture after CMV antigen stimulation. CDR3 nucleotides: TGTGCCAGCTCACCTTTGGATGGAGAGACCCAGTACTTC. This gives the protein CASSPLDGETQYF.